A selection of T cell receptor beta chains follows, all from one sample in a study of blood T cell repertoires in COVID-19. Profiled with immunoSEQ multiplex PCR; TCRdb holds only in-frame clones, not every one. The table has approximately 90,000 clones, around nine tenths seen once. What was sequenced was peripheral blood. All receptors derive from a woman over 75 with acute or convalescent COVID-19. CDR3s include the opening cysteine and the closing phenylalanine or tryptophan. The order of the fields is V gene, D gene, J gene, clone size, CDR3 length, CDR3 protein, CDR3 DNA. The D gene is left open where the match is weak. Clone size is shown for a subset of rows, as once, few, many or a class of expanded clone.

TRBV9	-	TRBJ1-6	-	16	CASSVGAGKKNSPLHF	TGTGCCAGCAGCGTAGGGGCAGGGAAGAAAAATTCACCCCTCCACTTT
TRBV24-1	-	TRBJ2-2	-	17	CATSDPSYRAHTGELFF	TGTGCCACCAGTGATCCTTCGTACAGGGCCCACACCGGGGAGCTGTTTTTT
TRBV3-1/TRBV3-2	-	TRBJ2-4	-	13	CASTGGGKNIQYF	TGTGCCAGCACCGGTGGGGGCAAAAACATTCAGTACTTT
TRBV3-1/TRBV3-2	TRBD1	TRBJ2-2	-	15	CASSRQGVGTGELFF	TGTGCCAGCAGCCGACAGGGGGTTGGCACCGGGGAGCTGTTTTTT
TRBV7-9	-	TRBJ2-7	-	13	CASSLAASYEQYF	TGTGCCAGCAGCTTAGCAGCCTCCTACGAGCAGTACTTC
TRBV11-2	TRBD1	TRBJ2-3	-	14	CASSLGQGFATQYF	TGTGCCAGCAGCTTAGGACAGGGCTTCGCGACGCAGTATTTT
TRBV5-1	TRBD2	TRBJ2-1	-	15	CASSLDGTSRREQFF	TGCGCCAGCAGCTTGGACGGGACTAGCCGGCGTGAGCAGTTCTTC
TRBV7-9	-	TRBJ1-1	few	14	CASSLGRLNTEAFF	TGTGCCAGCAGCTTAGGCAGATTGAACACTGAAGCTTTCTTT
TRBV7-2	-	TRBJ1-1	-	14	CASSLAMGGTEAFF	TGTGCCAGCAGCTTAGCGATGGGAGGTACTGAAGCTTTCTTT
TRBV7-9	TRBD2	TRBJ2-7	-	15	CASSLKRGPTYEQYF	TGTGCCAGCAGCCTTAAGCGGGGCCCGACCTACGAGCAGTACTTC
TRBV19	TRBD1	TRBJ1-2	-	17	CASSIRPSGTGHYGYTF	TGTGCCAGTAGTATCAGACCCTCCGGGACAGGGCACTATGGCTACACCTTC
TRBV3-1/TRBV3-2	TRBD1	TRBJ1-1	-	16	CASSPRTGRGDTEAFF	TGTGCCAGCAGCCCCCGGACAGGGAGGGGCGACACTGAAGCTTTCTTT
TRBV6-1	TRBD1	TRBJ2-5	-	18	CASSEEPTGAIIRETQYF	TGTGCCAGCAGTGAAGAACCGACAGGGGCTATCATTCGAGAGACCCAGTACTTC
TRBV9	TRBD1	TRBJ2-5	-	15	CASSPLTGGKETQYF	TGTGCCAGCAGCCCACTGACAGGGGGAAAAGAGACCCAGTACTTC
TRBV25-1	-	TRBJ2-7	-	15	CASSEGGSSSYEQYF	TGTGCCAGCAGTGAAGGAGGGTCGAGCTCCTACGAGCAGTACTTC
TRBV9	TRBD2	TRBJ2-5	-	16	CASSVGTSPDRETQYF	TGTGCCAGCAGCGTAGGGACTAGCCCGGACCGAGAGACCCAGTACTTC
TRBV7-2	-	TRBJ2-2	-	16	CASSGGGRFYTGELFF	TGTGCCAGCAGCGGGGGGGGCCGCTTCTACACCGGGGAGCTGTTTTTT
TRBV5-6	-	TRBJ1-1	-	15	CASSLAWHTQTEAFF	TGTGCCAGCAGCTTGGCCTGGCACACCCAAACTGAAGCTTTCTTT
TRBV7-9	TRBD1	TRBJ2-1	few	16	CASSLRPGQGYNEQFF	TGTGCCAGCAGCTTAAGACCGGGACAGGGTTACAATGAGCAGTTCTTC
TRBV6-6	-	TRBJ1-3	-	16	CASSRLPRGYGNTIYF	TGTGCCAGCAGCCGCCTCCCCCGGGGATATGGAAACACCATATATTTT
TRBV7-9	-	TRBJ1-4	-	15	CASSLAPGVAEKLFF	TGTGCCAGCAGCTTAGCCCCAGGGGTGGCTGAAAAACTGTTTTTT
TRBV24-1	TRBD1	TRBJ2-2	-	15	CATSGFGQGPGELFF	TGTGCCACCAGTGGTTTCGGACAGGGCCCCGGGGAGCTGTTTTTT
TRBV18	-	TRBJ1-2	few	12	CASSQYTYGYTF	TGTGCCAGCTCCCAGTACACGTATGGCTACACCTTC
TRBV12-3/TRBV12-4	-	TRBJ1-1	once	13	CASTPTGNTEAFF	TGTGCCAGCACCCCAACAGGGAACACTGAAGCTTTCTTT
TRBV24-1	-	TRBJ2-1	-	15	CATSEGTSSYNEQFF	TGTGCCACCAGTGAGGGCACCAGCTCCTACAATGAGCAGTTCTTC
TRBV5-4	TRBD2	TRBJ2-7	-	16	CASSTLGRGGYYEQYF	TGTGCCAGCAGCACTCTCGGACGGGGGGGATACTACGAGCAGTACTTC
TRBV10-3	TRBD1	TRBJ1-5	-	16	CAISGTGGAGNQPQHF	TGTGCCATCAGTGGTACAGGGGGGGCTGGCAATCAGCCCCAGCATTTT
TRBV11-3	-	TRBJ2-7	-	15	CASSQGAEGPGEQYF	TGTGCCAGCAGCCAGGGAGCGGAGGGGCCGGGTGAGCAGTACTTC
TRBV10-2	TRBD1	TRBJ1-5	-	14	CASSLTGSGQPQHF	TGCGCCAGCAGCCTGACAGGGTCGGGTCAGCCCCAGCATTTT
TRBV4-1	TRBD2	TRBJ2-1	-	15	CASSQASGSYNEQFF	TGCGCCAGCAGCCAAGCTAGCGGGTCCTACAATGAGCAGTTCTTC
TRBV29-1	-	TRBJ1-1	-	12	CSGGRSNTEAFF	TGCAGCGGGGGACGGTCGAACACTGAAGCTTTCTTT
TRBV3-1/TRBV3-2	TRBD2	TRBJ2-1	-	15	CASSQGLAGGPSPFF	TGTGCCAGCAGCCAGGGACTAGCGGGGGGTCCTTCTCCGTTCTTC
TRBV3-1/TRBV3-2	-	TRBJ1-3	-	13	CASTHSSGNTIYF	TGTGCCAGCACCCATAGCTCTGGAAACACCATATATTTT
TRBV6-6	-	TRBJ2-3	-	16	CASRPRAAPTTDTQYF	TGTGCCAGCAGACCCAGGGCCGCGCCTACCACAGATACGCAGTATTTT
TRBV7-2	-	TRBJ2-7	-	15	CASSLNLAPLGEQYF	TGTGCCAGCAGCTTAAACCTAGCCCCACTCGGCGAGCAGTACTTC
TRBV5-1	TRBD1	TRBJ1-3	-	15	CASSFEGAVGNTIYF	TGCGCCAGCAGCTTTGAGGGGGCTGTTGGAAACACCATATATTTT
TRBV7-7	-	TRBJ2-5	few	15	CASSPQGTQRETQYF	TGTGCTAGCAGCCCCCAGGGGACACAAAGGGAGACCCAGTACTTC
TRBV6-1	-	TRBJ1-5	-	12	CASSEQGQPQHF	TGTGCCAGCAGTGAACAGGGACAGCCCCAGCATTTT
TRBV29-1	-	TRBJ2-3	-	13	CSVELRGTDTQYF	TGCAGCGTTGAACTCCGGGGCACAGATACGCAGTATTTT
TRBV5-1	TRBD1	TRBJ1-1	-	14	CASSLQGAFTEAFF	TGCGCCAGCAGCTTACAGGGGGCTTTCACTGAAGCTTTCTTT
TRBV6-5	-	TRBJ1-2	-	12	CASRRGEDGYTF	TGTGCCAGCAGACGAGGAGAGGATGGCTACACCTTC
TRBV5-1	-	TRBJ1-2	-	14	CASSLKGQDYGYTF	TGCGCCAGCAGCTTAAAGGGGCAGGACTATGGCTACACCTTC
TRBV3-1/TRBV3-2	-	TRBJ2-1	-	12	CASSQYSNEQFF	TGTGCCAGCAGCCAATATAGCAATGAGCAGTTCTTC
TRBV7-9	-	TRBJ2-1	-	16	CASSSLRGSSYNEQFF	TGTGCCAGCAGCTCCCTCCGGGGGAGCTCCTACAATGAGCAGTTCTTC
TRBV2	-	TRBJ1-3	-	13	CASNLRTGNTIYF	TGTGCCAGCAACTTAAGAACTGGAAACACCATATATTTT
TRBV4-1	TRBD1	TRBJ2-3	once	15	CASSQADRVADTQYF	TGCGCCAGCAGCCAAGCCGACAGGGTTGCAGATACGCAGTATTTT
TRBV2	TRBD1	TRBJ1-6	-	13	CASGTAPIGALHF	TGTGCCAGCGGGACAGCCCCGATAGGAGCCCTCCACTTT
TRBV10-3	-	TRBJ2-5	few	14	CAISEHGGQETQYF	TGTGCCATCAGTGAGCACGGGGGACAAGAGACCCAGTACTTC
TRBV5-4	TRBD1	TRBJ2-7	-	15	CASSLGGQAVPEQYF	TGTGCCAGCAGCTTGGGTGGACAGGCGGTGCCCGAGCAGTACTTC